Listed below are T cell receptor beta chains from one sample, sequenced in a study of blood T cell repertoires in COVID-19. Clones were read by immunoSEQ multiplex PCR, and TCRdb kept only the in-frame ones, dropping some. The repertoire holds fewer than 90,000 clones, approximately 90% seen once, with over 12% in the top ten. Sequencing was carried out using peripheral blood. The receptors were sampled from a male donor with acute or convalescent COVID-19. Both conserved end residues are part of each CDR3. D genes are given only for firm matches. Expanded clones are given a class, and other clones once, few, many or no size at all.

d_call: TRBD1
clone_size: -
v_call: TRBV24-1
j_call: TRBJ2-3
cdr3_aa: CATSSPRDRGRPDTQYF
cdr3_nt: TGTGCCACCAGCTCACCACGGGACAGGGGGCGCCCAGATACGCAGTATTTT

d_call: -
clone_size: once
v_call: TRBV5-4
j_call: TRBJ2-7
cdr3_aa: CASSLEGGAHEQYF
cdr3_nt: TGTGCCAGCAGCTTGGAGGGGGGGGCCCACGAGCAGTACTTC

d_call: TRBD2
clone_size: -
v_call: TRBV5-4
j_call: TRBJ2-2
cdr3_aa: CASSLRLAGGNTGELFF
cdr3_nt: TGTGCCAGCAGCTTACGACTAGCGGGGGGTAACACCGGGGAGCTGTTTTTT

d_call: -
clone_size: -
v_call: TRBV2
j_call: TRBJ1-1
cdr3_aa: CASRQDSTNTEAFF
cdr3_nt: TGTGCCAGCCGACAGGACAGTACTAACACTGAAGCTTTCTTT

d_call: TRBD1
clone_size: -
v_call: TRBV2
j_call: TRBJ1-2
cdr3_aa: CASSEGQRGYTF
cdr3_nt: TGTGCCAGCAGTGAGGGACAGCGTGGCTACACCTTC

d_call: -
clone_size: -
v_call: TRBV6-2/TRBV6-3
j_call: TRBJ1-1
cdr3_aa: CASSHIRGTEAFF
cdr3_nt: TGTGCCAGCAGTCACATCAGGGGTACTGAAGCTTTCTTT

d_call: TRBD2
clone_size: -
v_call: TRBV5-4
j_call: TRBJ2-3
cdr3_aa: CASGPRSGGLGRTDTQYF
cdr3_nt: TGTGCCAGCGGACCCCGTAGCGGGGGGCTGGGAAGAACAGATACGCAGTATTTT

d_call: -
clone_size: -
v_call: TRBV6-5
j_call: TRBJ1-2
cdr3_aa: CASSQEGAGNYGYTF
cdr3_nt: TGTGCCAGCTCCCAAGAAGGGGCAGGTAACTATGGCTACACCTTC

d_call: TRBD2
clone_size: -
v_call: TRBV6-2/TRBV6-3
j_call: TRBJ2-5
cdr3_aa: CASSLGGGFSETQYF
cdr3_nt: TGTGCCAGCAGCTTAGGCGGGGGGTTTTCGGAGACCCAGTACTTC

d_call: TRBD2
clone_size: -
v_call: TRBV27
j_call: TRBJ2-2
cdr3_aa: CASRSLPGTSGDGGELFF
cdr3_nt: TGTGCCAGCAGGAGCCTCCCCGGGACTAGCGGGGATGGCGGGGAGCTGTTTTTT

d_call: -
clone_size: -
v_call: TRBV5-1
j_call: TRBJ1-1
cdr3_aa: CASSFQGSGTEAFF
cdr3_nt: TGCGCCAGCAGCTTCCAGGGGTCTGGCACTGAAGCTTTCTTT

d_call: TRBD2
clone_size: -
v_call: TRBV11-2
j_call: TRBJ2-7
cdr3_aa: CASSLAAGLVEQYF
cdr3_nt: TGTGCCAGCAGCTTAGCAGCGGGGCTCGTCGAGCAGTACTTC

d_call: -
clone_size: -
v_call: TRBV30
j_call: TRBJ1-2
cdr3_aa: CAWSRGFNYGYTF
cdr3_nt: TGTGCCTGGAGTAGAGGATTTAACTATGGCTACACCTTC

d_call: -
clone_size: -
v_call: TRBV30
j_call: TRBJ2-2
cdr3_aa: CAWSVRQGSNTGELFF
cdr3_nt: TGTGCCTGGAGTGTACGTCAGGGATCGAACACCGGGGAGCTGTTTTTT

d_call: TRBD1
clone_size: once
v_call: TRBV5-1
j_call: TRBJ1-2
cdr3_aa: CASSLGPLGTAANYGYTF
cdr3_nt: TGCGCCAGCAGCTTGGGGCCCCTCGGGACAGCAGCTAACTATGGCTACACCTTC

d_call: -
clone_size: -
v_call: TRBV19
j_call: TRBJ1-2
cdr3_aa: CASSHRLTRVRNYGYTF
cdr3_nt: TGTGCCAGTAGTCATCGCCTTACCAGGGTTAGGAACTATGGCTACACCTTC